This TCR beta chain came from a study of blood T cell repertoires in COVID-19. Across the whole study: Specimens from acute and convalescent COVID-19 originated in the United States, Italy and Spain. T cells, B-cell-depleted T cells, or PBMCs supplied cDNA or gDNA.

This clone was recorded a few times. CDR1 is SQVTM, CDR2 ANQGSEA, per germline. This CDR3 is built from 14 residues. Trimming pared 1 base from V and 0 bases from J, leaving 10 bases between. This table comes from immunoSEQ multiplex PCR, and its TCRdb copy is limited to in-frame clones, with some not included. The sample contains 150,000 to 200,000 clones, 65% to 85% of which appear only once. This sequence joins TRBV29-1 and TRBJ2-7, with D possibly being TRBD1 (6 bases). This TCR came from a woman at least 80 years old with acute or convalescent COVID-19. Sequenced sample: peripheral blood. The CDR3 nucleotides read TGCAGCGTTGAAGTCAGGGGCCACTCCTACGAGCAGTACTTC. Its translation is CSVEVRGHSYEQYF.